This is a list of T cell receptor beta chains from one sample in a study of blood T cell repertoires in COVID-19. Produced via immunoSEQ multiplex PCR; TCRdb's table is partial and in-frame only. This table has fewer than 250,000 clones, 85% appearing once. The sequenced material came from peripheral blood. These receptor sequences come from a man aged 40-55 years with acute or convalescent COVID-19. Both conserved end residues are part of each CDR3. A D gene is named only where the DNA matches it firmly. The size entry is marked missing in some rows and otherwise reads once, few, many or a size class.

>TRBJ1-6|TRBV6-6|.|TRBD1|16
CASTPGAGQVNSPLHF
TGTGCCAGCACCCCAGGCGCGGGACAGGTTAATTCACCCCTCCACTTT
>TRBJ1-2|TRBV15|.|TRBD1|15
CATSRERGQNYGYTF
TGTGCCACCAGCAGAGAGCGGGGACAGAACTATGGCTACACCTTC
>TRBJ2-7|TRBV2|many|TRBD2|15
CASFDVLAVRYEQYF
TGTGCCAGCTTTGACGTCCTAGCGGTCCGATACGAGCAGTACTTC
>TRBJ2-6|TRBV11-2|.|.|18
CASRPLGASKSGANVLTF
TGTGCCAGCAGGCCCCTGGGGGCGTCAAAATCTGGGGCCAACGTCCTGACTTTC
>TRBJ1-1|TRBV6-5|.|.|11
CKRRGWVEAFF
TGTAAACGACGGGGGTGGGTAGAAGCTTTCTTT
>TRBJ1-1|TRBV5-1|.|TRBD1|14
CASSSTGGRDEAFF
TGCGCCAGCAGCTCCACAGGGGGCCGGGATGAAGCTTTCTTT
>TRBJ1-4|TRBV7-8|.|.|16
CASSLAGYSWIEKLFF
TGTGCCAGCAGCTTAGCGGGTTACAGCTGGATTGAAAAACTGTTTTTT
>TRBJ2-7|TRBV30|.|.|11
CAWSRESEQYF
TGTGCCTGGAGTAGAGAATCCGAGCAGTACTTC
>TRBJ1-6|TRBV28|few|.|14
CASSLGATVQVLHF
TGTGCCAGCAGTTTGGGGGCGACCGTTCAGGTCCTCCACTTT
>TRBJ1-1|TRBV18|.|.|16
CASSPRQLTGNTEAFF
TGTGCCAGCTCACCTCGCCAACTAACAGGGAACACTGAAGCTTTCTTT
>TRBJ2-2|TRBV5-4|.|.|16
CASSKLRGANTGELFF
TGTGCCAGCAGCAAACTCAGAGGAGCGAACACCGGGGAGCTGTTTTTT
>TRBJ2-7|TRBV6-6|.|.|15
CASSNLQGGEYEQYF
TGTGCCAGCAGCAACCTCCAGGGGGGAGAGTACGAGCAGTACTTC
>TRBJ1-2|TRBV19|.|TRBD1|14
CASSPGQGNYGYTF
TGTGCCAGTAGTCCGGGACAGGGGAACTATGGCTACACCTTC
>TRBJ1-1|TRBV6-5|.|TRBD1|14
CASSSGQVHTEAFF
TGTGCCAGCAGTTCGGGACAGGTTCACACTGAAGCTTTCTTT
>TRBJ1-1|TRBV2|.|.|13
CASSEARGTEAFF
TGTGCCAGCAGTGAGGCCAGGGGCACTGAAGCTTTCTTT
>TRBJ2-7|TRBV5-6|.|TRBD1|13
CASETGGSWEQYF
TGTGCCAGCGAGACAGGGGGAAGTTGGGAGCAGTACTTC
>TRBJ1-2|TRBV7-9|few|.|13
CASSFTDIAGYTF
TGTGCCAGCAGCTTCACCGACATTGCTGGCTACACCTTC
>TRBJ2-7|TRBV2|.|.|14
CASHQRAGDNEQYF
TGTGCCAGCCATCAGAGGGCAGGGGACAACGAGCAGTACTTC
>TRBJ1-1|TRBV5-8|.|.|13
CASSLWGGAEAFF
TGTGCCAGCAGCTTGTGGGGGGGCGCTGAAGCTTTCTTT
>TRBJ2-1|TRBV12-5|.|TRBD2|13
CASGWGLYNEQFF
TGTGCTAGTGGTTGGGGACTATACAATGAGCAGTTCTTC
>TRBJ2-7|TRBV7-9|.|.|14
CASVDRGGSYEQYF
TGTGCCAGCGTCGACAGGGGAGGGTCCTACGAGCAGTACTTC
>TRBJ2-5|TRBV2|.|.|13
CASSENRVETQYF
TGTGCCAGCAGTGAAAACCGGGTGGAGACCCAGTACTTC
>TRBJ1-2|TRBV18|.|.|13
CASSPAVLAGYTF
TGTGCCAGCTCACCCGCGGTGTTGGCTGGCTACACCTTC
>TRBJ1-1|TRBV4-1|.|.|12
CASSLQGTEAFF
TGCGCCAGCAGCCTGCAGGGCACTGAAGCTTTCTTT
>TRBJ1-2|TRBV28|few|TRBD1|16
CASSLAPTGARYGYTF
TGTGCCAGCAGCCTCGCCCCCACAGGGGCGCGGTATGGCTACACCTTC
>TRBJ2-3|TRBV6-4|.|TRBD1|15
CASSQGQGPWDTQYF
TGTGCCAGCAGTCAGGGACAGGGCCCCTGGGATACGCAGTATTTT
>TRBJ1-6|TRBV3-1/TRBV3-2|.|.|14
CASSQARRDSPLHF
TGTGCCAGCAGCCAGGCCAGGCGGGATTCACCCCTCCACTTT
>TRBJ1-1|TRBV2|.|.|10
CASSLTEAFF
TGTGCCAGCAGCCTCACTGAAGCTTTCTTT
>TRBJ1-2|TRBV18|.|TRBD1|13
CASSPDRDYGYTF
TGTGCCAGCTCACCGGACAGGGACTATGGCTACACCTTC
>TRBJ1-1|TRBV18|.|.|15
CASSPPGLRYTEAFF
TGTGCCAGCTCACCACCGGGACTGAGATACACTGAAGCTTTCTTT
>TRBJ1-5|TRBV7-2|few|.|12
CASSRAYQPQHF
TGTGCCAGCAGCCGCGCCTATCAGCCCCAGCATTTT
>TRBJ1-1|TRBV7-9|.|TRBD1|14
CASSGSDRDTEAFF
TGTGCCAGCAGCGGATCGGACAGGGACACTGAAGCTTTCTTT
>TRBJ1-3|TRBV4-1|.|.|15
CASSQHQGTGNTIYF
TGCGCCAGCAGCCAACACCAGGGTACTGGAAACACCATATATTTT
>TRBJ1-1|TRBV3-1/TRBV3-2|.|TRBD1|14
CASSPRDRNTEAFF
TGTGCCAGCAGCCCCCGGGACAGGAACACTGAAGCTTTCTTT